In its sample, the clone carrying this TCR beta chain was seen once. Its antigen is unidentified. The investigators sampled blood at baseline, at cycle 4 day 1, and at cycle 7 day 1. Sequencing used immunoSEQ multiplex PCR; TCRdb keeps in-frame clones, though not all of them. The table has 55,000 to 65,000 clones, 75% to 90% seen once. The data were taken from a study of OX40 agonist ivuxolimab in advanced cancers. At the level of the study: A male proportion of over 75% was recorded, with mean age approximately 64 years and range about 20 to 85.

Study-level results: Expanded peripheral T cells had an undetermined antigen specificity. Clonal expansion from baseline to week 6 occurred in both CD4+ and CD8+ T cells.

The TCR comes from an adult with an advanced solid tumor such as melanoma, head and neck, liver or kidney cancer. The sequencing used CD4+ or CD8+ T cells sorted from blood, collected in a trial of the OX40 agonist ivuxolimab.

Here the CDR3 reads CASSLSGLGPYEQYF. The CDR3 DNA follows: TGTGCCAGCAGCTTGTCGGGACTAGGCCCCTACGAGCAGTACTTC. The chain has TRBV7-2 and TRBJ2-7; 8 bases are a match to TRBD2. V shed 3 bases, J shed 2 bases, and the junction held 6 bases outside the gene matches. The CDR3 length is 15 residues. Germline-derived CDR1 and CDR2 are SGHTA and FQGNSA.